This is a list of T cell receptor beta chains from one sample in a study of T cell repertoires in cytomegalovirus infection. TCRdb passed the reads through MiXCR, listing each CDR3 protein once. The sample yields hundreds of thousands of distinct CDR3 sequences, roughly 9.3% seen once. The sequencing input was PBMCs. These receptors were obtained from a human donor in good health (CMV status not recorded). Some clones in this sample may be carry-over from other donors' samples. CDR3s include the opening cysteine and the closing phenylalanine or tryptophan. D genes are given only for firm matches. Clone sizes are given selectively: once, few, many, or a class where the clone is expanded.

d_call	clone_size	v_call	j_call	cdr3_aa	cdr3_nt
-	many	TRBV2	TRBJ2-2	CASSLTQAELFF	TGTGCCAGCAGTCTCACACAGGCGGAGCTGTTTTTT
TRBD1	-	TRBV29-1	TRBJ2-7	CSSTGGSSYEQYF	TGCAGCAGCACAGGGGGAAGCTCCTACGAGCAGTACTTC
-	many	TRBV29-1	TRBJ2-2	CSVTTRHLAGELFF	TGCAGCGTTACGACACGCCACCTCGCCGGGGAGCTGTTTTTT
TRBD1	-	TRBV20-1	TRBJ1-5	CSASTGTGITQPQHF	TGCAGTGCGTCAACCGGGACAGGGATAACTCAGCCCCAGCATTTT
TRBD1	many	TRBV28	TRBJ2-6	CASSLQGQGSPGANVLTF	TGTGCCAGCAGTTTACAAGGACAGGGGTCCCCTGGGGCCAACGTCCTGACTTTC
-	many	TRBV20-1	TRBJ1-4	CSAPQRFATNEKLFF	TGCAGTGCTCCCCAAAGATTCGCAACTAATGAAAAACTGTTTTTT
-	many	TRBV7-9	TRBJ1-2	CASGVWAGRKSNYGYTF	TGTGCCAGCGGCGTGTGGGCGGGGAGGAAGTCTAACTATGGCTACACCTTC
TRBD1	few	TRBV6-5	TRBJ1-2	CASRKPGTGVGYTF	TGTGCCAGCAGAAAGCCCGGGACAGGGGTGGGCTACACCTTC
TRBD1	-	TRBV20-1	TRBJ2-7	CSAKGQRTYEQYF	TGCAGTGCAAAGGGACAGCGAACCTACGAGCAGTACTTC
-	many	TRBV7-2	TRBJ2-1	CASSGYNEQFF	TGTGCCAGCAGCGGATACAATGAGCAGTTCTTC
-	many	TRBV10-3	TRBJ1-2	CAIRYSSEGDGYTF	TGTGCCATCAGATACAGTTCTGAGGGGGATGGCTACACCTTC
-	many	TRBV29-1	TRBJ2-1	CSVGQSYNEQFF	TGCAGCGTCGGACAGAGCTACAATGAGCAGTTCTTC
TRBD1	many	TRBV18	TRBJ1-4	CASSLGQAATNEKLFF	TGTGCCAGCTCCCTGGGACAGGCCGCAACTAATGAAAAACTGTTTTTT
-	few	TRBV7-8	TRBJ1-1	CASSLAQRRTEAFF	TGTGCCAGCAGCTTAGCGCAACGGAGGACTGAAGCTTTCTTT
-	-	TRBV7-7	TRBJ1-5	CASSFAEKYRPKPQHF	TGTGCTAGCAGCTTTGCGGAGAAGTACCGCCCCAAGCCCCAGCATTTT
-	few	TRBV7-2	TRBJ2-1	CASSTGAASYNEQFF	TGTGCCAGCAGTACGGGAGCGGCCTCCTACAATGAGCAGTTCTTC
-	many	TRBV14	TRBJ1-2	CASSQAIPNYGYTF	TGTGCCAGCAGCCAAGCGATCCCTAACTATGGCTACACCTTC
TRBD1	many	TRBV18	TRBJ2-5	CASSPTGTDQETQYF	TGTGCCAGCTCACCTACCGGGACAGACCAAGAGACCCAGTACTTC
-	-	TRBV12-3/TRBV12-4	TRBJ1-6	CASSYLGSPLHF	TGTGCCAGCAGTTACTTGGGCTCACCCCTCCACTTT
-	many	TRBV29-1	TRBJ1-2	CSVVRIYGYTF	TGCAGCGTTGTTCGCATCTATGGCTACACCTTC
-	many	TRBV20-1	TRBJ2-3	CSDTAGGTDTQYF	TGCAGTGACACGGCAGGGGGCACAGATACGCAGTATTTT
-	few	TRBV18	TRBJ2-3	CASSPPDEAALSTDTQYF	TGTGCCAGCTCACCACCGGACGAAGCAGCGCTTAGCACAGATACGCAGTATTTT
-	many	TRBV28	TRBJ1-5	CASSLIGSFYSNQPQHF	TGTGCCAGCAGTTTAATTGGGTCGTTCTATAGCAATCAGCCCCAGCATTTT
TRBD2	-	TRBV2	TRBJ2-2	CASSERASGGTGELFF	TGTGCCAGCAGTGAGAGGGCTAGCGGGGGGACCGGGGAGCTGTTTTTT
-	many	TRBV13	TRBJ1-1	CASSLNFGAGTEAFF	-
-	many	TRBV12-3/TRBV12-4	TRBJ1-2	CASSGFGQVANYGYTF	TGTGCCAGCAGTGGGTTTGGTCAGGTAGCTAACTATGGCTACACCTTC
TRBD2	many	TRBV20-1	TRBJ2-1	CSAIGGGGAGKNNEQFF	TGCAGTGCTATAGGGGGCGGGGGGGCGGGTAAGAACAATGAGCAGTTCTTC
TRBD2	-	TRBV20-1	TRBJ2-3	CSASPVAGGFTSTDTQYF	TGCAGTGCTAGCCCCGTAGCGGGGGGATTCACTAGCACAGATACGCAGTATTTT